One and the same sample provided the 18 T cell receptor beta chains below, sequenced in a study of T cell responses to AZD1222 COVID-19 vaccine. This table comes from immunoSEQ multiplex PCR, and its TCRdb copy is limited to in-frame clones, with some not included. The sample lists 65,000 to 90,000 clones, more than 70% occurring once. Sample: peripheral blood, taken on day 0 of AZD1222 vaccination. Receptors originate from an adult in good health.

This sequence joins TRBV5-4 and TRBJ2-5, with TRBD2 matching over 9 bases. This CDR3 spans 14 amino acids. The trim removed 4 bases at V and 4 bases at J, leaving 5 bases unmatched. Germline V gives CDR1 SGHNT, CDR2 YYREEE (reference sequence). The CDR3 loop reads CASSRIAGAETQYF. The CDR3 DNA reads TGTGCCAGCAGCCGAATAGCGGGGGCAGAGACCCAGTACTTC. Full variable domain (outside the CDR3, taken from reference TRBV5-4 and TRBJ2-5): ETGVTQSPTHLIKTRGQQVTLRCSSQSGHNTVSWYQQALGQGPQFIFQYYREEENGRGNFPPRFSGLQFPNYSSELNVNALELDDSALYLCASSRIAGAETQYFGPGTRLLVL.

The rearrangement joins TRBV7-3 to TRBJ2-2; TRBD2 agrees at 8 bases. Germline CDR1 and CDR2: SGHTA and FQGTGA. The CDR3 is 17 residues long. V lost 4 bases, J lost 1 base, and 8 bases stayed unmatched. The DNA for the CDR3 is TGTGCCAGCAGCTCTCCCCGGGGGGGATTGAACACCGGGGAGCTGTTTTTT. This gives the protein CASSSPRGGLNTGELFF. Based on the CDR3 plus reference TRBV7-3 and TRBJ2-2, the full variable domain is GAGVSQTPSNKVTEKGKYVELRCDPISGHTALYWYRQSLGQGPEFLIYFQGTGAADDSGLPNDRFFAVRPEGSVSTLKIQRTERGDSAVYLCASSSPRGGLNTGELFFGEGSRLTVL.

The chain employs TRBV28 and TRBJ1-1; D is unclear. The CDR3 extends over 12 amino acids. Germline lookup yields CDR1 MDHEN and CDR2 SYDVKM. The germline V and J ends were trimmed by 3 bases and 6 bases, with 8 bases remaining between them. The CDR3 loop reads CASSLVGSEAFF. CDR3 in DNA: TGTGCCAGCAGTTTGGTAGGATCTGAAGCTTTCTTT.

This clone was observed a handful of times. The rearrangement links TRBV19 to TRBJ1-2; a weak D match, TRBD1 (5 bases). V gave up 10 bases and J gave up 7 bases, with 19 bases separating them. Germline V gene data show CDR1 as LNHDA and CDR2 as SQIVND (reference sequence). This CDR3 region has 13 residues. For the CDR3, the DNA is TGTGCCATAAGCGGGGCAGGGTATACTGGCTACACCTTC. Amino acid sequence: CAISGAGYTGYTF. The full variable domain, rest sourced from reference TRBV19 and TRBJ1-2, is DGGITQSPKYLFRKEGQNVTLSCEQNLNHDAMYWYRQDPGQGLRLIYYSQIVNDFQKGDIAEGYSVSREKKESFPLTVTSAQKNPTAFYLCAISGAGYTGYTFGSGTRLTVV.

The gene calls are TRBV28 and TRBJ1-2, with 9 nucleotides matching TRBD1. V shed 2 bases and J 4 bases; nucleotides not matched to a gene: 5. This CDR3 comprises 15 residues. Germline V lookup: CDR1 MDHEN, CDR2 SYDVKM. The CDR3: CASSLVDRGTYGYTF. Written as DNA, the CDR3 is TGTGCCAGCAGTTTAGTGGACAGGGGTACCTATGGCTACACCTTC.

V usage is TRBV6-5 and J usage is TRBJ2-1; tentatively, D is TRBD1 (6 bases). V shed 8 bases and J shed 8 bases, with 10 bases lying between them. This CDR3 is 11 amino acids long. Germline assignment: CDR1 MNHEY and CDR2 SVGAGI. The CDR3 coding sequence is TGTGCCAGCGCACAGGGAGATGAGCAGTTCTTC. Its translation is CASAQGDEQFF.

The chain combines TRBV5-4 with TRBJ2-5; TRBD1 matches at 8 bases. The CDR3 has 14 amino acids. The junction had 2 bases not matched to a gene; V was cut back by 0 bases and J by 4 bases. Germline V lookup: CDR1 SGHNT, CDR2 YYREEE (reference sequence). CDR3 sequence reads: CASSLGTGIETQYF. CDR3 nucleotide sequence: TGTGCCAGCAGCTTGGGGACAGGGATAGAGACCCAGTACTTC.

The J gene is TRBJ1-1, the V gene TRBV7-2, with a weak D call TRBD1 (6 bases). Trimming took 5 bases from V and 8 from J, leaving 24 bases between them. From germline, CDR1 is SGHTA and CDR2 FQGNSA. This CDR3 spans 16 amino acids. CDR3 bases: TGTGCCAGCAGCCCCCAAGTGGGGGGGGGCCGATCCGAAGCTTTCTTT. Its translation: CASSPQVGGGRSEAFF.

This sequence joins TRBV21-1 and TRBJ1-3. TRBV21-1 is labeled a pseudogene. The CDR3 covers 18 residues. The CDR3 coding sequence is TGTGCCAGCCTTACCAGGGGGGGGTGCTATTCCTCTGGAAACACCATATATTTT. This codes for CASLTRGGCYSSGNTIYF.

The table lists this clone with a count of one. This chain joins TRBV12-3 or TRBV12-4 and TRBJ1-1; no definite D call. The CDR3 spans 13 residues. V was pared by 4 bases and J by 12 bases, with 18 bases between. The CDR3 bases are TGTGCCAGCAGTTCGACCGGACTCGCTGGGACTTTCTTT. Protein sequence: CASSSTGLAGTFF.

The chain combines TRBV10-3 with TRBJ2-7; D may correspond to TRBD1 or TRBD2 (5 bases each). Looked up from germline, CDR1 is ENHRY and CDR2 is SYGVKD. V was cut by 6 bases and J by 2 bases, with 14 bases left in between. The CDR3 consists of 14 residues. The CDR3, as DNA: TGTGCCATCAGCGGGACGCCCACTACCTACGAGCAGTACTTC. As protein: CAISGTPTTYEQYF.

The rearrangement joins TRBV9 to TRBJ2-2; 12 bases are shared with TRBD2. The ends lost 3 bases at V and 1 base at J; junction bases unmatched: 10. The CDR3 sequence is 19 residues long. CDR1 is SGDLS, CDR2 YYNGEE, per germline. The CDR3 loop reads CASSGTHGGLAGNTGELFF. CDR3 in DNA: TGTGCCAGCAGCGGTACCCATGGGGGACTAGCGGGGAACACCGGGGAGCTGTTTTTT.

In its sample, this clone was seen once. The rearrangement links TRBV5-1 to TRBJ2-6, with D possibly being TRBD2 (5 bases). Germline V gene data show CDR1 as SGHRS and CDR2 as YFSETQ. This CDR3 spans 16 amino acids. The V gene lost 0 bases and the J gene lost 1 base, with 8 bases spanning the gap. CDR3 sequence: CASSLAPGSGANVLTF. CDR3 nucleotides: TGCGCCAGCAGCTTGGCGCCGGGGTCTGGGGCCAACGTCCTGACTTTC.

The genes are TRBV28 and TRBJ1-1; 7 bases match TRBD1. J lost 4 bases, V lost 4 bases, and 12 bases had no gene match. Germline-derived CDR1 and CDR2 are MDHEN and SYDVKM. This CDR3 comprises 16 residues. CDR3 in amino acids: CASSYNRGVKLTEAFF. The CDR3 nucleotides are TGTGCCAGCAGTTACAACAGGGGAGTGAAGCTCACTGAAGCTTTCTTT. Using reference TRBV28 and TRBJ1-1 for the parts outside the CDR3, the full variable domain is DVKVTQSSRYLVKRTGEKVFLECVQDMDHENMFWYRQDPGLGLRLIYFSYDVKMKEKGDIPEGYSVSREKKERFSLILESASTNQTSMYLCASSYNRGVKLTEAFFGQGTRLTVV.

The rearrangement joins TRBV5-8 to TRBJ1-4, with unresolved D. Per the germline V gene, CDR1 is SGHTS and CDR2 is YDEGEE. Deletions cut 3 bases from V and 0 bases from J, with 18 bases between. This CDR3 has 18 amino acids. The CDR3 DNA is TGTGCCAGCAGCTATCTTCTGGGTCCTGGGCCAACTAATGAAAAACTGTTTTTT. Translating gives CASSYLLGPGPTNEKLFF.

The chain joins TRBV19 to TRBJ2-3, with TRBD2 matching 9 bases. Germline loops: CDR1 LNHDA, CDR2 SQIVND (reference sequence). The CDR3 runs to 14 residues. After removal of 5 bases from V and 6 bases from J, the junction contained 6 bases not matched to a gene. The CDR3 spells CASSAVAGADTQYF. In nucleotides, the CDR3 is TGTGCCAGTAGTGCGGTAGCGGGGGCCGATACGCAGTATTTT.

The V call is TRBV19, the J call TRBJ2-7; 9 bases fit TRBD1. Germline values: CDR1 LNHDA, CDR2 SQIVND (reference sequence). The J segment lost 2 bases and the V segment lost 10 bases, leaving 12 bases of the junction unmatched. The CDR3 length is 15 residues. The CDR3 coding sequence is TGTGCCACCGCAGTAGGGGACAGGGCCCCCTACGAGCAGTACTTC. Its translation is CATAVGDRAPYEQYF.

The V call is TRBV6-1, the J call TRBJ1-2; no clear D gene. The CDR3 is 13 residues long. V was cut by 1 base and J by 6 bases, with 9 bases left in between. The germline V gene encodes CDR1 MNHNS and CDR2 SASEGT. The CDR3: CASSEGFRDGYTF. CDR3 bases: TGTGCCAGCAGTGAAGGGTTTAGGGATGGCTACACCTTC.